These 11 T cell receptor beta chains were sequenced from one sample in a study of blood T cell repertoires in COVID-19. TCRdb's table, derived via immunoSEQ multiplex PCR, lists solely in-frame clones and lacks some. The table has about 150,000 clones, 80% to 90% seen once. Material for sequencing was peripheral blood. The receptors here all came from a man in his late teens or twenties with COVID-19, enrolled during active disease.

CDR3 sequence reads: CASRARQTSPEAFF. The CDR3 bases are TGTGCCAGCAGGGCCCGACAGACTTCGCCTGAAGCTTTCTTT. The rearrangement joins TRBV2 to TRBJ1-1; possible D gene TRBD1, 5 bases. The CDR3 extends over 14 amino acids. Germline loops: CDR1 SNHLY, CDR2 FYNNEI. V dropped 6 bases and J dropped 6 bases, with 17 bases sitting between them.

CDR3 sequence reads: CASSGTGGYNEQFF. CDR3 DNA sequence: TGTGCCAGCAGCGGGACAGGGGGCTACAATGAGCAGTTCTTC. This chain joins TRBV5-4 and TRBJ2-1; the match to TRBD1 covers 11 bases. Trimming took 4 bases from V and 3 from J; bases not matched to a gene: 0. The CDR3 loop spans 14 amino acids. Germline loops: CDR1 SGHNT, CDR2 YYREEE (reference sequence).

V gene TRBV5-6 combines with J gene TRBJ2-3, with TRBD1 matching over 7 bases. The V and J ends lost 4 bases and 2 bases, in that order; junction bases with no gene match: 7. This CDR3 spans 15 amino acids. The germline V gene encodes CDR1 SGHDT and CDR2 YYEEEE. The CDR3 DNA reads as TGTGCCAGCAGCCCCCGACAGGGTGACACAGATACGCAGTATTTT. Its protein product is CASSPRQGDTDTQYF.

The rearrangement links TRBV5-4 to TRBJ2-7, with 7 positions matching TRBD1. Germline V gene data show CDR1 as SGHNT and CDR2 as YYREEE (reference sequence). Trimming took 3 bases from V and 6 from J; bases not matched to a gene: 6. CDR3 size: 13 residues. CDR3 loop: CASSWGRTGEQYF. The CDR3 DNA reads TGTGCCAGCAGCTGGGGCCGGACAGGCGAGCAGTACTTC.

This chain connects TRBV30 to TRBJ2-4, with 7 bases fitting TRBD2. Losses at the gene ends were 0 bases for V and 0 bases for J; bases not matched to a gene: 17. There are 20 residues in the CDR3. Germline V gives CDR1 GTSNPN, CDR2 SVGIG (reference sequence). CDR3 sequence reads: CAWSVGGTLRFDLAKNIQYF. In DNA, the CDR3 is TGTGCCTGGAGTGTGGGGGGGACTCTTAGATTTGACCTAGCCAAAAACATTCAGTACTTC.

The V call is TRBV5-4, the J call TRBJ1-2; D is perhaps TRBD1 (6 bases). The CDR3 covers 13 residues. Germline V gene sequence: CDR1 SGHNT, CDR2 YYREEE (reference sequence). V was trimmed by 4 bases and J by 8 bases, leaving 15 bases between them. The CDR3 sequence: CASSLTGSEGYTF. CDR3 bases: TGTGCCAGCAGCCTAACAGGGTCAGAAGGCTACACCTTC.

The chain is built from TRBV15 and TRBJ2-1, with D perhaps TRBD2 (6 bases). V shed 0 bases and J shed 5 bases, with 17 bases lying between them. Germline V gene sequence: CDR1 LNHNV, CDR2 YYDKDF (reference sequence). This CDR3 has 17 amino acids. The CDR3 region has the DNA TGTGCCACCAGCAGAGATCCCGGGAGCGCCTTGGACAATGAGCAGTTCTTC. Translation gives CATSRDPGSALDNEQFF.

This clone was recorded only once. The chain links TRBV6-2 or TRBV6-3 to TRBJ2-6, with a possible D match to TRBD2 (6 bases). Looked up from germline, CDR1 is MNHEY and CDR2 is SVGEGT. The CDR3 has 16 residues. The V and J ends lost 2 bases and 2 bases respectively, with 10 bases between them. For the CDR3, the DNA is TGTGCCAGCAGTTACCAGCCGGGGGCTGGGGCCAACGTCCTGACTTTC. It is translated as CASSYQPGAGANVLTF.

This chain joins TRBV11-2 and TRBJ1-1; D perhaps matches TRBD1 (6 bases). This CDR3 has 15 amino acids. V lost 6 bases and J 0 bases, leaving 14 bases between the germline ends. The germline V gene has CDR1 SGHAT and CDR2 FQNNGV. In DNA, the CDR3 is TGTGCCAGCAGAGGACAGCGAGAAATGAACACTGAAGCTTTCTTT. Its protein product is CASRGQREMNTEAFF. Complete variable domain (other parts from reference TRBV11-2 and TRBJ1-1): EAGVAQSPRYKIIEKRQSVAFWCNPISGHATLYWYQQILGQGPKLLIQFQNNGVVDDSQLPKDRFSAERLKGVDSTLKIQPAKLEDSAVYLCASRGQREMNTEAFFGQGTRLTVV.

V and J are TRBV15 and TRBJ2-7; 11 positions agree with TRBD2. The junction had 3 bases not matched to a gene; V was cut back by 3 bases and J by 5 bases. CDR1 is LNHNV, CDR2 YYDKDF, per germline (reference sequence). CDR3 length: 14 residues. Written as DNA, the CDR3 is TGTGCCACCAGCAGCCTAGCGGGAGGCGACGAGCAGTACTTC. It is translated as CATSSLAGGDEQYF.

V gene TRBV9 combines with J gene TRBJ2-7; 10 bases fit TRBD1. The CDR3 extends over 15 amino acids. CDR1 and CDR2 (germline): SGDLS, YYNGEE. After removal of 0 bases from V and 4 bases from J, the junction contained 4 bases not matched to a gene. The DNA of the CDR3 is TGTGCCAGCAGCGTAGGGGACAGGGGTACTTACGAGCAGTACTTC. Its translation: CASSVGDRGTYEQYF.